This is a list of T cell receptor beta chains from one sample in a study of blood T cells in healthy people across ages. TCRdb fed the 5' RACE reads into MiXCR, producing one record per CDR3 protein. The sample includes about 290,000 distinct CDR3 sequences, 27% seen only once; the top ten take 25% to 30%. Sequenced sample: blood. Receptors originate from a woman in her seventies in good health. Each CDR3 is given with its conserved first and last residue. The D gene is left open where the match is weak. Clone size is not always given. Where it is, it says once, few, many or a class for expanded clones.

clone_size	v_call	j_call	d_call	cdr3_nt	cdr3_aa
few	TRBV28	TRBJ2-5	TRBD1	TGTGCCAGCAGTTTCTCGGACAGGGCATCGAAAGAGACCCAGTACTTC	CASSFSDRASKETQYF
.	TRBV28	TRBJ1-2	.	TGTGCCAGCACGGACTGGGAGTTGGGATCTATGGTCTACACCTTC	CASTDWELGSMVYTF
.	TRBV20-1	TRBJ1-5	.	TGCAGTGCAACAGAAGGGGGTTCAAGGCGGAGCAATCAGCCCCAGCATTTT	CSATEGGSRRSNQPQHF
.	TRBV24-1	TRBJ2-3	.	TGTGCCACCAGTGATCCCCCCGGAGGGGATAGGACAGATACGCAGTATTTT	CATSDPPGGDRTDTQYF
few	TRBV7-8	TRBJ2-1	.	TGTGCCAGCAGCCCAACAATGATGGGCCCCTACAATGAGCAGTTCTTC	CASSPTMMGPYNEQFF
few	TRBV20-1	TRBJ2-7	.	TGCAGTGCGTTCCCGGGACTTTGGGGGTCCGAGCAGTACTTC	CSAFPGLWGSEQYF
.	TRBV27	TRBJ1-1	.	TGTGCCAGCAGTTGGGGTTCCGGGACCACTGAAGCTTTCTTT	CASSWGSGTTEAFF
.	TRBV20-1	TRBJ1-1	TRBD1	TGCAGTGCTAGAGCTTTGACAGGGGAGCCTGAAGCTTTCTTT	CSARALTGEPEAFF
.	TRBV7-2	TRBJ1-1	.	TGTGCCAGCAGCCTTCGCTGGGAGAAGACTGAAGCTTTCTTT	CASSLRWEKTEAFF
.	TRBV20-1	TRBJ2-3	.	TGCAGTGCTCGAATAGACACAGATACGCAGTATTTT	CSARIDTDTQYF
few	TRBV5-1	TRBJ2-6	.	TGCGCCAGCAGCTTGGATGGTACGGGGGCCAACGTCCTGACTTTC	CASSLDGTGANVLTF
many	TRBV29-1	TRBJ1-2	.	TGCAGCGTTGCAAATAATGGCTACACCTTC	CSVANNGYTF
.	TRBV3-1	TRBJ1-3	.	TGTGCCAGCAGCTTCGAACGGGGAAACACCATATATTTT	CASSFERGNTIYF
.	TRBV28	TRBJ2-7	TRBD1	TGTGCCACCTATCCACCGGGGACAGCTACCATACGAGAGCAGTACTTC	CATYPPGTATIREQYF
.	TRBV7-2	TRBJ2-1	.	TGTGCCAGCAGCTTGTACCAACACAATGAGCAGTTCTTC	CASSLYQHNEQFF
.	TRBV28	TRBJ1-5	.	TGTGCCGGCAGTTTATCCCGCGCCAATCAGCCCCAGCATTTT	CAGSLSRANQPQHF
.	TRBV5-5	TRBJ2-7	.	TGTGCCAGCAGCTTGAGGTCCCCCTCCTACGAGCAGTACTTC	CASSLRSPSYEQYF
.	TRBV11-2	TRBJ2-1	TRBD1	TGTGCCAGCAGCTCCCCGCAGGGGGACAGGGGTCGGCGGGAGCAGTTCTTC	CASSSPQGDRGRREQFF
.	TRBV6-5	TRBJ1-1	TRBD1	TGTGCCAGCAGTTACTCTGGGACAGGGGGCGCGGAAACTGAAGCTTTCTTT	CASSYSGTGGAETEAFF
.	TRBV9	TRBJ1-2	TRBD1	TGTGCCAGCATCGGACAGGGGGACTACACCTTC	CASIGQGDYTF